The 5 T cell receptor beta chains below all came from one sample that was sequenced in a study of blood T cell repertoires in COVID-19 (dated by TCRdb to the early 2020s). Library preparation employed the immunoSEQ multiplex PCR assay. TCRdb retrieved this table from immuneACCESS and kept in-frame rearrangements only. Not all clones are present; in checked studies, unresolved V genes account for under half, and no reason is known for the remainder. The sample has around 310,000 clones on record, around 87% of them singletons. Jointly, the top ten make up roughly 1% of the sample. The sample taken for sequencing was peripheral blood. These receptors were taken from a woman between 40 and 55 years old with COVID-19, enrolled during active disease.

The CDR3 sequence: CASSQGGETQYF. The DNA for the CDR3 is TGTGCCAGCAGTCAGGGGGGAGAGACCCAGTACTTC. This chain uses TRBV28 with TRBJ2-5; possible D gene TRBD1, 7 bases. This CDR3 is 12 amino acids long. V lost 5 bases and J lost 4, with 8 bases in between. Germline CDR1 MDHEN, CDR2 SYDVKM.

The chain couples TRBV5-4 to TRBJ1-2; D not certain. The V end was cut by 0 bases, the J end by 0 bases, with 9 bases between. The germline gives CDR1 SGHNT, CDR2 YYREEE (reference sequence). This CDR3 is 15 amino acids long. CDR3 coding DNA: TGTGCCAGCAGCTTGGTTGCCAGATCTAACTATGGCTACACCTTC. It codes for CASSLVARSNYGYTF.

The chain uses TRBV7-2 and TRBJ1-3; 10 positions agree with TRBD1. The CDR3 runs 15 residues. V was pared by 5 bases and J by 3 bases, with 4 bases of the junction left unmatched. Germline CDR1 and CDR2: SGHTA and FQGNSA. In nucleotides, the CDR3 is TGTGCCAGCAGCCGGACAGGGGGAGGTGGAAACACCATATATTTT. It specifies CASSRTGGGGNTIYF.

The CDR3 region has the DNA TGCGCCAGCAGCTCAGCGCCCCCGACTAGCAGCACAGATACGCAGTATTTT. The encoded protein is CASSSAPPTSSTDTQYF. V usage is TRBV5-1 and J usage is TRBJ2-3; 7 positions match TRBD2. J lost 0 bases, V lost 3 bases, and 10 bases had no gene match. The CDR3 is 17 amino acids. In germline, CDR1 is SGHRS, CDR2 YFSETQ.

The V call is TRBV4-3, the J call TRBJ2-3; TRBD2 agrees at 8 bases. V lost 2 bases, J lost 5 bases, and 0 bases stayed unmatched. This CDR3 region has 13 residues. CDR1 LGHNA and CDR2 YSLEER come from the germline V gene. DNA of the CDR3: TGCGCCAGCAGCCAACTAGCGGGAGATACGCAGTATTTT. Amino acids: CASSQLAGDTQYF.